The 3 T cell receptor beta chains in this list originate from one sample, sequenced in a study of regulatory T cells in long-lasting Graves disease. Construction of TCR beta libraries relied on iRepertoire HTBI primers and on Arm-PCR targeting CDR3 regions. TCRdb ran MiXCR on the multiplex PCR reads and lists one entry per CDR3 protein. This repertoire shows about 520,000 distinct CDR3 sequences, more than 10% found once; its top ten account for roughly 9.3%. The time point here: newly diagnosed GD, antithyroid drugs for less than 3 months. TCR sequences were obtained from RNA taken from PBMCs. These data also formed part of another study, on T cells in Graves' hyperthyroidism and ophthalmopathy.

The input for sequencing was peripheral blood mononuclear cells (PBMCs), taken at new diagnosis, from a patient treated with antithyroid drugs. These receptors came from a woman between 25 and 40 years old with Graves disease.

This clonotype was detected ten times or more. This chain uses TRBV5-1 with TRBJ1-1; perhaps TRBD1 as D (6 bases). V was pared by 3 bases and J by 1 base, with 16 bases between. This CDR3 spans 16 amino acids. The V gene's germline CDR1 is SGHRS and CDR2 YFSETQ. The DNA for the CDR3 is TGCGCCAGCAGCTATCTGACAGGTACGGAGAACACTGAAGCTTTCTTT. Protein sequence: CASSYLTGTENTEAFF.

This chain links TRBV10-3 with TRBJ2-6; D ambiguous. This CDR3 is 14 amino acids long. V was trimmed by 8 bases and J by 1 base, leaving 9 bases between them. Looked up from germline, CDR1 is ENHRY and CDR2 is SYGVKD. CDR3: CAIADNSGANVLTF. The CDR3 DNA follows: TGTGCCATCGCTGACAATTCTGGGGCCAACGTCCTGACTTTC.

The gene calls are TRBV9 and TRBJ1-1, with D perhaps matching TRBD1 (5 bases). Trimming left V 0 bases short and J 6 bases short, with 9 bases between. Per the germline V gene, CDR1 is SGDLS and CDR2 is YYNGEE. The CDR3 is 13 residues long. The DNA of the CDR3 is TGTGCCAGCAGCGTAGGCAGGGATGCTGAAGCTTTCTTT. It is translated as CASSVGRDAEAFF.